These 27 T cell receptor beta chains were sequenced from one sample in a study of radiotherapy plus CTLA-4 blockade in lung cancer. The repertoire was sequenced with immunoSEQ multiplex PCR; TCRdb's copy has only in-frame clones and lacks some. The sample yields 90,000 or so clones, about 86% seen once. The sample here was peripheral blood, taken from a patient treated with radiotherapy plus ipilimumab. These receptors were collected from a human donor with non-small cell lung cancer who had a partial response to radiotherapy plus ipilimumab.

The J gene is TRBJ2-1, the V gene TRBV6-1, with D possibly matching TRBD1 (5 bases). Trimming stripped 4 bases from V and 7 bases from J, with 8 bases between. The CDR3 runs 12 residues. CDR1 is MNHNS, CDR2 SASEGT, per germline. In DNA, the CDR3 is TGTGCCAGCAGTGCCCAGGGTAATGAGCAGTTCTTC. It is translated as CASSAQGNEQFF.

This chain links TRBV4-1 with TRBJ1-2, with TRBD1 as a possible D gene (5 bases). The CDR3 extends over 15 amino acids. The germline V gene has CDR1 MGHRA and CDR2 YSYEKL. Trimming left V 0 bases short and J 4 bases short, with 12 bases between. CDR3 loop: CASSQETVGIYGYTF. As DNA, the CDR3 is TGCGCCAGCAGCCAAGAGACAGTGGGAATCTATGGCTACACCTTC.

V is TRBV28 and J is TRBJ2-5; 8 bases agree with TRBD1. The last part of the DNA fits TRBJ2-7 better; the J call may be wrong. The CDR3 length is 13 residues. CDR1 is MDHEN, CDR2 SYDVKM, per germline. CDR3 DNA sequence: TGTGTTACCTTTCACAGGGGGACCTACGAGCAGTACTTC. This gives the protein CVTFHRGTYEQYF.

The J gene is TRBJ2-7, the V gene TRBV5-1, with 11 bases matching TRBD2. This CDR3 comprises 12 residues. The ends lost 5 bases at V and 12 bases at J; junction bases unmatched: 7. Germline CDR1 is SGHRS and CDR2 is YFSETQ. The CDR3 sequence is CASRGTSGSLYV. The CDR3 region has the DNA TGCGCCAGCAGGGGAACTAGCGGGAGTCTGTACGTC.

The chain carries TRBV10-2 and TRBJ2-7; D unresolved. The CDR3 spans 14 residues. V lost 8 bases and J 5 bases, leaving 19 bases between the germline ends. Germline assignment: CDR1 WSHSY and CDR2 SAAADI. CDR3 nucleotides: TGCGCCAGCGTTCGGTATCTGGGCTCAGACGAGCAGTACTTC. Its translation: CASVRYLGSDEQYF.

V is TRBV28 and J is TRBJ2-1, with a possible D match to TRBD1 (6 bases). Germline-derived CDR1 and CDR2 are MDHEN and SYDVKM. The CDR3 has 14 residues. V was clipped by 7 bases and J by 3 bases, with 13 bases between them. The CDR3 loop reads CASTTRGHYNEQFF. CDR3 coding DNA: TGTGCCAGCACCACTAGGGGACACTACAATGAGCAGTTCTTC. The full variable domain, with the rest looked up from reference TRBV28 and TRBJ2-1, is DVKVTQSSRYLVKRTGEKVFLECVQDMDHENMFWYRQDPGLGLRLIYFSYDVKMKEKGDIPEGYSVSREKKERFSLILESASTNQTSMYLCASTTRGHYNEQFFGPGTRLTVL.

This clone has only one observation. V is TRBV14 and J is TRBJ2-1, with TRBD2 as a possible D gene (5 bases). This CDR3 region has 15 residues. The V end was cut by 3 bases, the J end by 6 bases, with 15 bases between. The V gene's germline CDR1 is SGHDN and CDR2 FVKESK. The CDR3: CASSHLLVRGNEQFF. CDR3 nucleotide sequence: TGTGCCAGCAGCCATCTACTAGTCCGTGGCAATGAGCAGTTCTTC.

The rearrangement joins TRBV2 to TRBJ1-6; possible D gene TRBD1, 6 bases. Germline V gene data show CDR1 as SNHLY and CDR2 as FYNNEI. V was clipped by 4 bases and J by 5 bases, with 9 bases between them. This CDR3 has 14 amino acids. DNA of the CDR3: TGTGCCAGCAGTGTAAGGACAGATAATTCACCCCTCCACTTT. The encoded protein is CASSVRTDNSPLHF.

The rearrangement uses TRBV4-1 and TRBJ2-5; 7 bases are shared with TRBD2. The CDR3 length is 15 residues. V trimming: 4 bases; J trimming: 3 bases; junction bases outside the gene matches: 8. Per germline, CDR1 MGHRA and CDR2 YSYEKL. CDR3 sequence reads: CASSRNYGTKETQYF. CDR3 DNA sequence: TGCGCCAGCAGCCGAAATTACGGGACTAAAGAGACCCAGTACTTC.

This clone was picked up a small number of times. CDR3 sequence (DNA): TGTGCCAGCTCGCTGACAGGGAATTCTAATGAAAAACTGTTTTTT. Its protein is CASSLTGNSNEKLFF. This sequence joins TRBV18 and TRBJ1-4, with TRBD1 matching over 7 bases. The V gene's germline CDR1 is KGHSH and CDR2 LQKENI. This CDR3 is built from 15 residues. V dropped 6 bases and J dropped 3; count of bases not matched to a gene: 7.

This chain links TRBV28 with TRBJ2-5; 7 bases agree with TRBD1. The tail of the sequence fits TRBJ2-7 better, so the J call may be wrong. Germline values: CDR1 MDHEN, CDR2 SYDVKM. The CDR3 covers 15 residues. DNA for the CDR3: TGTGCCAGCACCGCTCAAGGGGGCGCTATCTACGAGCAGTACTTC. Translated, it gives CASTAQGGAIYEQYF.

The rearrangement uses TRBV5-1 and TRBJ2-3, with D uncertain. With 5 bases removed from V and 0 bases from J, the gap between germline ends came to 10 bases. In germline, CDR1 is SGHRS, CDR2 YFSETQ. CDR3 length: 14 residues. The CDR3 sequence is CASSVGPSTDTQYF. The CDR3 nucleotides are TGCGCCAGCAGTGTCGGTCCTAGCACAGATACGCAGTATTTT.

This chain uses TRBV19 with TRBJ1-2; tentatively, D is TRBD1 (6 bases). The CDR3 sequence is 14 residues long. Germline V lookup: CDR1 LNHDA, CDR2 SQIVND (reference sequence). Trimming left V 3 bases short and J 8 bases short, with 16 bases between. The DNA for the CDR3 is TGTGCCAGTAGTATTCTGGGGGCGCTAAGCGGCTACACCTTC. It yields the protein CASSILGALSGYTF.

This chain links TRBV28 with TRBJ1-2; D might be TRBD1 (6 bases). The germline V gene has CDR1 MDHEN and CDR2 SYDVKM. V shed 7 bases and J shed 8 bases, with 14 bases lying between them. The CDR3 sequence is 12 residues long. Here the CDR3 reads CASIISGGGYTF. The CDR3 nucleotides read TGTGCCAGCATAATCTCGGGGGGCGGCTACACCTTC.

The chain joins TRBV4-2 to TRBJ2-1; D is perhaps TRBD2 (5 bases). Trimming took off 4 bases at V and 8 bases at J, with 24 bases between the two ends. Germline CDR1 LGHNA, CDR2 YNFKEQ. The CDR3 spans 17 residues. The CDR3 DNA follows: TGTGCCAGCAGCCCCATCCTCGTAGCGCCGGAGGATGATGAGCAGTTCTTC. As protein: CASSPILVAPEDDEQFF.

This clone was seen a handful of times. The chain carries TRBV28 and TRBJ1-1; D uncertain. V was pared by 3 bases and J by 6 bases, with 8 bases between. The length of the CDR3 is 12 residues. Germline CDR1 MDHEN, CDR2 SYDVKM. The CDR3 bases are TGTGCCAGCAGTTTGTACACCGCTGAAGCTTTCTTT. This codes for CASSLYTAEAFF.

As for this clone: This CDR3 is also generated by other DNA sequences in the sample. The chain is built from TRBV7-2 and TRBJ1-5; D remains ambiguous. The germline V and J ends were trimmed by 5 bases and 3 bases, with 5 bases remaining between them. The CDR3 covers 12 residues. CDR1 SGHTA and CDR2 FQGNSA come from the germline V gene. CDR3 residues: CASSPFNQPQHF. The DNA for the CDR3 is TGTGCCAGCAGCCCGTTCAATCAGCCCCAGCATTTT.

V is TRBV6-1 and J is TRBJ1-5, with no clear D. The germline V gene encodes CDR1 MNHNS and CDR2 SASEGT. V shed 2 bases and J shed 0 bases, with 8 bases lying between them. The CDR3 has 15 amino acids. CDR3 in amino acids: CASSEYVFSNQPQHF. Here the CDR3 DNA reads TGTGCCAGCAGTGAATATGTTTTTAGCAATCAGCCCCAGCATTTT.

V usage is TRBV5-1 and J usage is TRBJ2-5; TRBD2 matches at 9 bases. Germline CDR1 is SGHRS and CDR2 is YFSETQ. V lost 1 base and J lost 5; bases outside the gene matches: 6. CDR3 length equals 15 residues. CDR3 protein: CASSLMAGGVETQYF. CDR3 nucleotides: TGCGCCAGCAGCTTGATGGCGGGAGGGGTGGAGACCCAGTACTTC. Supplemented by reference TRBV5-1 and TRBJ2-5, the full variable domain reads KAGVTQTPRYLIKTRGQQVTLSCSPISGHRSVSWYQQTPGQGLQFLFEYFSETQRNKGNFPGRFSGRQFSNSRSEMNVSTLELGDSALYLCASSLMAGGVETQYFGPGTRLLVL.

This clone showed up just a few times. The rearrangement uses TRBV5-1 and TRBJ1-6; 8 nucleotides align to TRBD1. Losses at the gene ends were 5 bases for V and 10 bases for J; bases not matched to a gene: 5. Per germline, CDR1 SGHRS and CDR2 YFSETQ. CDR3 length: 13 amino acids. In nucleotides, the CDR3 is TGCGCCAGCAGGGACAGGGAGGAATCACCCCTCCACTTT. It specifies CASRDREESPLHF. Full variable domain (outside the CDR3, taken from reference TRBV5-1 and TRBJ1-6): KAGVTQTPRYLIKTRGQQVTLSCSPISGHRSVSWYQQTPGQGLQFLFEYFSETQRNKGNFPGRFSGRQFSNSRSEMNVSTLELGDSALYLCASRDREESPLHFGNGTRLTVT.

The J gene is TRBJ2-7, the V gene TRBV28; D is possibly TRBD1 (6 bases). This CDR3 has 14 amino acids. V gave up 6 bases and J gave up 1 base, with 13 bases separating them. Germline V lookup: CDR1 MDHEN, CDR2 SYDVKM. The CDR3 reads CASREQGASYEQYF. The DNA of the CDR3 is TGTGCCAGCAGGGAACAGGGAGCATCCTACGAGCAGTACTTC.

This clone was observed a few times. V usage is TRBV6-5 and J usage is TRBJ1-4; TRBD1 is a possible D gene (6 bases). Trimming pared 6 bases from V and 0 bases from J, leaving 11 bases between. Germline V gives CDR1 MNHEY, CDR2 SVGAGI. The CDR3 is 15 amino acids. The CDR3 coding sequence is TGTGCCAGCAGAGCTTCAGGGGCAACTAATGAAAAACTGTTTTTT. Protein: CASRASGATNEKLFF.

The chain joins TRBV5-1 to TRBJ2-5; 9 nucleotides align to TRBD2. Per the germline V gene, CDR1 is SGHRS and CDR2 is YFSETQ. This CDR3 spans 15 amino acids. Germline trimming cut 6 bases from V and 4 bases from J; bases unmatched to any gene: 10. CDR3 region: CASTLAGESGETQYF. DNA for the CDR3: TGCGCCAGCACCTTAGCGGGAGAATCGGGAGAGACCCAGTACTTC.

The V call is TRBV7-2, the J call TRBJ2-1, with 7 bases that match TRBD1. Germline CDR1 is SGHTA and CDR2 is FQGNSA. V was pared by 5 bases and J by 0 bases, with 7 bases of the junction left unmatched. This CDR3 has 16 amino acids. The CDR3 DNA sequence: TGTGCCAGCAGCCCCCTCGGGACAGCCTCCTACAATGAGCAGTTCTTC. It is translated as CASSPLGTASYNEQFF.

The CDR3 nucleotides are TGTGCCAGCAGTAAGGGGTCCAAGGACTATGGCTACACCTTC. Encoded protein: CASSKGSKDYGYTF. The gene calls are TRBV14 and TRBJ1-2; D is possibly TRBD1 (5 bases). There are 14 residues in the CDR3. Trimming left V 6 bases short and J 3 bases short, with 14 bases between. Germline V gene data show CDR1 as SGHDN and CDR2 as FVKESK.

The gene calls are TRBV18 and TRBJ2-5; weak D call: TRBD2 (6 bases). V was shortened by 0 bases and J by 4 bases, with 9 bases between the two germline ends. The CDR3 covers 14 residues. The germline V gene encodes CDR1 KGHSH and CDR2 LQKENI. CDR3 sequence: CASSPPGGVETQYF. CDR3 in DNA: TGTGCCAGCTCACCACCGGGAGGTGTAGAGACCCAGTACTTC.

This chain connects TRBV5-1 to TRBJ2-3; no reliable D call. This CDR3 region has 14 residues. Germline CDR1 reads SGHRS; CDR2 reads YFSETQ. With 7 bases removed from V and 3 bases from J, the gap between germline ends came to 15 bases. CDR3 DNA sequence: TGCGCCAGCGGTTTGTGGAGCCCAACAGATACGCAGTATTTT. This translates into CASGLWSPTDTQYF.